The entry below describes one T cell receptor (beta chain). Looked up from germline, CDR1 is LNHDA and CDR2 is SQIVND (reference sequence). The CDR3 loop spans 16 amino acids. V shed 4 bases, J shed 0 bases, and the junction held 8 bases outside the gene matches. This entry is derived from a study of blood T cell repertoires in COVID-19. Here immunoSEQ multiplex PCR was the method, and the copy in TCRdb shows in-frame clones only, minus some. The table shows 45,000 to 50,000 clones, with around nine tenths occurring only once. This sequence was found in a man aged 50-59 years with acute or convalescent COVID-19. The V and J genes are TRBV19 and TRBJ1-1; TRBD1 aligns across 7 bases. The sample comprised peripheral blood. CDR3: CASSTIHRGLNTEAFF. DNA for the CDR3: TGTGCCAGTAGTACAATTCACAGGGGATTGAACACTGAAGCTTTCTTT.